What follows describes a single T cell receptor (beta chain). Its antigen is currently not known. Base qualities are missing; no much larger clone stands one base away. The data originate from a study of radiotherapy plus CTLA-4 blockade in lung cancer (dated by TCRdb to 2016 to 2019). For the wider study: Objective responses were observed in 15% to 20% of enrolled patients, and disease control was achieved in approximately 32%. Points the paper makes about the study in general: TCR clones derived from tumors expanded in peripheral blood after treatment with radiotherapy and ipilimumab. The strongest predictors of response, as reported, were early dynamic changes in blood T cell clones along with a rise in serum interferon-beta after radiation.

In the germline V gene, CDR1 corresponds to SGHTA and CDR2 to FQGNSA. A distance of 15 bases separates the germline ends of V and J, which lose 4 bases and 0 bases respectively. The CDR3 contains 17 residues, cysteine and phenylalanine counted. Solely the CDR3 DNA is kept, with 51 bases framed from the first base. The study tested focal radiation therapy combined with CTLA-4 blockade (ipilimumab) in patients with chemo-refractory metastatic non-small-cell lung cancer. Library method: the immunoSEQ multiplex PCR assay. Drawn from immuneACCESS, this table holds only the in-frame rearrangements with V and J called that TCRdb kept. Clones are partly lost; checked studies trace under half to an unresolved V gene and leave the rest unexplained. This sample lists tens of thousands of clones; 84% were detected once. In total, the top ten clones hold about 0.79% of the sample.

This clonotype was sampled from a human donor with non-small cell lung cancer who had stable disease on radiotherapy plus ipilimumab. The chain employs TRBV7-2 and TRBJ2-2; the D region is possibly TRBD1 or TRBD2, each matching across 5 bases. The material sequenced was peripheral blood, taken from a patient treated with radiotherapy plus ipilimumab. The CDR3 is CASSSTLAGPNTGELFF. The nucleotide sequence reads TGTGCCAGCAGCTCTACCCTAGCAGGGCCGAACACCGGGGAGCTGTTTTTT.